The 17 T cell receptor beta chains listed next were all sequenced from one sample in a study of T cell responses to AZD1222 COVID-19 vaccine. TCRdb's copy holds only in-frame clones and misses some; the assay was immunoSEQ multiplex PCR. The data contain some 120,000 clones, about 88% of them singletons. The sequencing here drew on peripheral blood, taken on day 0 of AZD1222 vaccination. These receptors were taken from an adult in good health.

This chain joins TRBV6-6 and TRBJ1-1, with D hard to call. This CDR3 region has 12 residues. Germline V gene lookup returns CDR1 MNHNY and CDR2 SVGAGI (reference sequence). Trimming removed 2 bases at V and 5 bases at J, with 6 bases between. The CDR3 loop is CASSYKGTEAFF. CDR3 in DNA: TGTGCCAGCAGTTACAAGGGTACTGAAGCTTTCTTT.

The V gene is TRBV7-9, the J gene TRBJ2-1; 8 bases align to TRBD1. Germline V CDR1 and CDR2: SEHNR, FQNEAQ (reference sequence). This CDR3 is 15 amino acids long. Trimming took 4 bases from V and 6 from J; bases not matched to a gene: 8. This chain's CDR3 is CASSSRDRLFNEQFF. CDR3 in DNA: TGTGCCAGCAGCTCCCGGGACAGGCTCTTCAATGAGCAGTTCTTC.

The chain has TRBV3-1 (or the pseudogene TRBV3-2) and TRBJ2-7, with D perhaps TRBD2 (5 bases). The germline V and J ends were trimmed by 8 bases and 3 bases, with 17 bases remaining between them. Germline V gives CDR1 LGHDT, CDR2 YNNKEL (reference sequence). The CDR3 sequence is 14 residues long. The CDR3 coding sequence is TGTGCCAGCGCACAAGCCGGGATTATCTACGAGCAGTACTTC. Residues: CASAQAGIIYEQYF.

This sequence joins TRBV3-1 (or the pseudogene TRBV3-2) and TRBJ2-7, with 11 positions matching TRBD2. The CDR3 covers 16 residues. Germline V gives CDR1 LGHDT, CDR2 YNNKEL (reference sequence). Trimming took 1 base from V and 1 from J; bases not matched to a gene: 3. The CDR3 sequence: CASSQVPSGRSYEQYF. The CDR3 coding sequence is TGTGCCAGCAGCCAAGTCCCTAGCGGGAGGTCCTACGAGCAGTACTTC.

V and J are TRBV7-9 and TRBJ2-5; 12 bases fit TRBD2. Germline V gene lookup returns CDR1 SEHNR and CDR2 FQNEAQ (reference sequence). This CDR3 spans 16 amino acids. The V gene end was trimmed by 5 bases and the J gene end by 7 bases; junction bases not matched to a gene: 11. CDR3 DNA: TGTGCCAGCAGCCCCTGGGGACTAGCGGGCCCTGGGACCCAGTACTTC. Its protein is CASSPWGLAGPGTQYF.

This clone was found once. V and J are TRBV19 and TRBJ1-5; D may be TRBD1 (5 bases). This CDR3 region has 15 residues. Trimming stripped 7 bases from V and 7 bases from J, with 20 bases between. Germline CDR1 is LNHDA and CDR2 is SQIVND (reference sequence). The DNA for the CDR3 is TGTGCCAGTATTGAGGGGCAGGGCCCCTGGCAGCCCCAGCATTTT. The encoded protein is CASIEGQGPWQPQHF.

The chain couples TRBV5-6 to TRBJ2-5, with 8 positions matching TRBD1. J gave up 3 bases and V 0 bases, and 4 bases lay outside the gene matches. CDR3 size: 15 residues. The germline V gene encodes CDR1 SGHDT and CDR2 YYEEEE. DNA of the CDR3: TGTGCCAGCAGCTTGGCCCCGACAGGGGAAGAGACCCAGTACTTC. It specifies CASSLAPTGEETQYF.

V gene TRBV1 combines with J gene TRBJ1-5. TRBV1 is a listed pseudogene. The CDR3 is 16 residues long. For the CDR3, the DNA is TGCACCAGCAGCCAAGATTTCAGGACGATTACGGAGCCCCAGCATTTT. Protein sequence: CTSSQDFRTITEPQHF.

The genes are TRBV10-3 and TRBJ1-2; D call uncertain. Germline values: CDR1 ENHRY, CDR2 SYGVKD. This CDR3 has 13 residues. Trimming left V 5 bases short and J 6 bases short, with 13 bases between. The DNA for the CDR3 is TGTGCCATCAGTACCCAGGCCCTTAATGGCTACACCTTC. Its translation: CAISTQALNGYTF.

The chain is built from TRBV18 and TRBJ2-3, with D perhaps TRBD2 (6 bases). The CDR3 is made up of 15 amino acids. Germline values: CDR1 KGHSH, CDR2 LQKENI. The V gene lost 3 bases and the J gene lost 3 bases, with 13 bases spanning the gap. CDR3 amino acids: CASSPGGGLTDTQYF. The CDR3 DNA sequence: TGTGCCAGCTCACCGGGAGGAGGGCTTACAGATACGCAGTATTTT.

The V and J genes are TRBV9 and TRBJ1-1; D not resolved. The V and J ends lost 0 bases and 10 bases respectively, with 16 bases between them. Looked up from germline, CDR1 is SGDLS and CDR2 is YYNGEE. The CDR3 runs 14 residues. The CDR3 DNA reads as TGTGCCAGCAGCGTAGCTCTGTCAAAAGAGCCAGCTTTCTTT. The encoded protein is CASSVALSKEPAFF.

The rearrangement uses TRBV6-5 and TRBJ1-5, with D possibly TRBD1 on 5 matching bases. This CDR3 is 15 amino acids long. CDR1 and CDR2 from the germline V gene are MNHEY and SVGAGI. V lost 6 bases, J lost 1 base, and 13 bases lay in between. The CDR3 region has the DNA TGTGCCAGCAGCAGGGCTGTAGGAAGCAATCAGCCCCAGCATTTT. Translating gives CASSRAVGSNQPQHF.

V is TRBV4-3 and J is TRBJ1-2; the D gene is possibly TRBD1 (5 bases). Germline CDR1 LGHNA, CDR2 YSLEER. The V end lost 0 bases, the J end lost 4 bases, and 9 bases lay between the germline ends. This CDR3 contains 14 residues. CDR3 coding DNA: TGCGCCAGCAGCCAAGACAGGGATCTCTATGGCTACACCTTC. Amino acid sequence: CASSQDRDLYGYTF.

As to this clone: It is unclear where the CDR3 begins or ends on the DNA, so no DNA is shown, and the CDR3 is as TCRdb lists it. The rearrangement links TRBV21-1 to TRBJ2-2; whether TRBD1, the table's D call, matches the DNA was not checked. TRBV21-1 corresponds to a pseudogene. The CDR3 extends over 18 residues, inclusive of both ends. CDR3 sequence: CASSNVAEGTTNTGELFF.

Here the CDR3 DNA reads TGTGCCAGCAGTTACTCCCGGGGCTCTGGAAACACCATATATTTT. Translating it yields CASSYSRGSGNTIYF. The chain links TRBV6-8 to TRBJ1-3, with D unclear. Trimming shortened V by 0 bases and J by 0 bases, and 6 bases separated the two germline ends. CDR1 and CDR2 from the germline V gene are MNHGY and SAAAGT. This CDR3 has 15 residues.

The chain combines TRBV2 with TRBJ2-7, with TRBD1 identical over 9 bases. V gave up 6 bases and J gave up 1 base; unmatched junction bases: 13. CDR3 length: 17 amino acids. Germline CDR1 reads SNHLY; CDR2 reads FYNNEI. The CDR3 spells CASSRGDRVEWSYEQYF. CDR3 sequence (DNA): TGTGCCAGCAGCAGGGGGGACAGGGTTGAGTGGTCCTACGAGCAGTACTTC.

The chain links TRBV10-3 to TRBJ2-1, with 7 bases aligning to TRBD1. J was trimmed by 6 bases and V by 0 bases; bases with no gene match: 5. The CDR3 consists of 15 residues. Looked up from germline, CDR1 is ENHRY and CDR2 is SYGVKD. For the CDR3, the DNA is TGTGCCATCAGTGAGTCTCCACAGGGGAGCAATGAGCAGTTCTTC. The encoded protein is CAISESPQGSNEQFF.